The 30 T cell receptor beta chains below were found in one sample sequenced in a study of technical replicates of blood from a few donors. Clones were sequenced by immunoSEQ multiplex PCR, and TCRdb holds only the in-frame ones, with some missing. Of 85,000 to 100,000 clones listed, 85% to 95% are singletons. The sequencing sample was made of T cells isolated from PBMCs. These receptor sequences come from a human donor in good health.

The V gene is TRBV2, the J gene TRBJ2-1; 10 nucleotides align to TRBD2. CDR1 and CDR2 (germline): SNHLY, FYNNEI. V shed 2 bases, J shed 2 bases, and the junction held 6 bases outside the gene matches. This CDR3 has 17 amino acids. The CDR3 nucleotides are TGTGCCAGCAGTGAAATGGGACTAGCGCCTCCCTACAATGAGCAGTTCTTC. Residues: CASSEMGLAPPYNEQFF.

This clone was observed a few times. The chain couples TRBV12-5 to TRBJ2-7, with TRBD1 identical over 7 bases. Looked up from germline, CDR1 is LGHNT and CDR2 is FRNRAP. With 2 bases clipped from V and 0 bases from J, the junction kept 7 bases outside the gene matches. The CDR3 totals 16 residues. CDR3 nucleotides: TGTGCTAGTGGTTTGAGGTTTGGGACAGACTCCTACGAGCAGTACTTC. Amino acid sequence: CASGLRFGTDSYEQYF.

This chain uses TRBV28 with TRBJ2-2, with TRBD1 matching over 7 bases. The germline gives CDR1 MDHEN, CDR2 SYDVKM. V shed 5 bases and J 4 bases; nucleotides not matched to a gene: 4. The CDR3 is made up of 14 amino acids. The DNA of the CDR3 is TGTGCCAGCAGTGGTTACAGGGGCACCGGGGAGCTGTTTTTT. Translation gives CASSGYRGTGELFF.

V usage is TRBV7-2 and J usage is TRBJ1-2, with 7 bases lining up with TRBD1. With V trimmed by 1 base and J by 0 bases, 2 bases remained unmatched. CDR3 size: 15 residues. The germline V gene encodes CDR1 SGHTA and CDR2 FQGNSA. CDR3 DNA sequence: TGTGCCAGCAGCTTAGGTGGGACAGCTAACTATGGCTACACCTTC. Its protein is CASSLGGTANYGYTF.

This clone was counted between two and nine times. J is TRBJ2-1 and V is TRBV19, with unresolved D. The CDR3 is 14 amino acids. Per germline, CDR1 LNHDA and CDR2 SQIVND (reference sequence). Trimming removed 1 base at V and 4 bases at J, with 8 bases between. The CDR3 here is CASSIAGAYNEQFF. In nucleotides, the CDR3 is TGTGCCAGTAGTATAGCCGGAGCGTACAATGAGCAGTTCTTC. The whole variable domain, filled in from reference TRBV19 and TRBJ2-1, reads DGGITQSPKYLFRKEGQNVTLSCEQNLNHDAMYWYRQDPGQGLRLIYYSQIVNDFQKGDIAEGYSVSREKKESFPLTVTSAQKNPTAFYLCASSIAGAYNEQFFGPGTRLTVL.

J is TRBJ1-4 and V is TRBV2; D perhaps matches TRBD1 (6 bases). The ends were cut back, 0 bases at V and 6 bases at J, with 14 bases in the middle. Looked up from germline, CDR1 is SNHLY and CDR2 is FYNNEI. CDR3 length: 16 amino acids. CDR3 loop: CASSEASGEGDEKLFF. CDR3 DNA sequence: TGTGCCAGCAGTGAAGCATCAGGGGAGGGGGATGAAAAACTGTTTTTT.

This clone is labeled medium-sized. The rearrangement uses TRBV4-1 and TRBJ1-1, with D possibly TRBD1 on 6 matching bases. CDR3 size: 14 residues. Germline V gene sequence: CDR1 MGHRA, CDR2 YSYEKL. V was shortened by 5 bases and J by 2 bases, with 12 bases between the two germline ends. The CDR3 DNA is TGCGCCAGCAGCGGACGGACAGAAAACACTGAAGCTTTCTTT. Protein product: CASSGRTENTEAFF.

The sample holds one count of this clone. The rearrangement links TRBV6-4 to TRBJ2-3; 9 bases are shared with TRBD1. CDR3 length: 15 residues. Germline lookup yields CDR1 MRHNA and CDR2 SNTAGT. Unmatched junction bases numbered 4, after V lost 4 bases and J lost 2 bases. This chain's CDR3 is CASSARDRDTDTQYF. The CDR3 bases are TGTGCCAGCAGTGCCCGGGACAGGGACACAGATACGCAGTATTTT.

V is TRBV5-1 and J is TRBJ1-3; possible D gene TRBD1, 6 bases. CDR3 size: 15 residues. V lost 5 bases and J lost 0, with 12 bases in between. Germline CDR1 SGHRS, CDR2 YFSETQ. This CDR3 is CASRMDSTSGNTIYF. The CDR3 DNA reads TGCGCCAGCAGGATGGACAGCACCTCTGGAAACACCATATATTTT. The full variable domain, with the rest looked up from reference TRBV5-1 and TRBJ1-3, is KAGVTQTPRYLIKTRGQQVTLSCSPISGHRSVSWYQQTPGQGLQFLFEYFSETQRNKGNFPGRFSGRQFSNSRSEMNVSTLELGDSALYLCASRMDSTSGNTIYFGEGSWLTVV.

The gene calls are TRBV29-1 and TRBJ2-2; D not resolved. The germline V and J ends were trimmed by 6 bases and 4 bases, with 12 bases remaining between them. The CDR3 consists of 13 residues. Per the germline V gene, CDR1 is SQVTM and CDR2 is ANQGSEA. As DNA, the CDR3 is TGCAGCGTCGCCCAAACAGCCACCGGGGAGCTGTTTTTT. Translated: CSVAQTATGELFF.

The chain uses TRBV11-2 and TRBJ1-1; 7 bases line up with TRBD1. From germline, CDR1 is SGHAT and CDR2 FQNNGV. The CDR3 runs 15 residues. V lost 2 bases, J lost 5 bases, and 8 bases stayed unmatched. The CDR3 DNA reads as TGTGCCAGCAGCTTACGTTTTCCGACAGGGACTGAAGCTTTCTTT. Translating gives CASSLRFPTGTEAFF. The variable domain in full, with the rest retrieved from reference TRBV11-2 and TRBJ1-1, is EAGVAQSPRYKIIEKRQSVAFWCNPISGHATLYWYQQILGQGPKLLIQFQNNGVVDDSQLPKDRFSAERLKGVDSTLKIQPAKLEDSAVYLCASSLRFPTGTEAFFGQGTRLTVV.

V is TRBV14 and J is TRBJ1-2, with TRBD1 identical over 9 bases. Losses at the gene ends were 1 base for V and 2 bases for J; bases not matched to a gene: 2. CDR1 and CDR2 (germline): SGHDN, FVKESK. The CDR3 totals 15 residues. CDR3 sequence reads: CASSQAGTGNYGYTF. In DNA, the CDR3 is TGTGCCAGCAGCCAAGCCGGGACAGGGAACTATGGCTACACCTTC.

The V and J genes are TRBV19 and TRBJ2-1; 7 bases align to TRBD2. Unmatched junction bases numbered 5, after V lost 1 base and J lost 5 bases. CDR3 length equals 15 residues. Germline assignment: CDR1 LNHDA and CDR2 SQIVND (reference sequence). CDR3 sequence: CASSIAAGMHNEQFF. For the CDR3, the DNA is TGTGCCAGTAGTATAGCAGCGGGAATGCACAATGAGCAGTTCTTC.

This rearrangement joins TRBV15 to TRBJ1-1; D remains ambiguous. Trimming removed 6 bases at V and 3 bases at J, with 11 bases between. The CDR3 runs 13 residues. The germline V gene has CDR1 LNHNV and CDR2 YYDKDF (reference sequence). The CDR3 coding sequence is TGTGCCACCAGGCGTCGGGTGGACACTGAAGCTTTCTTT. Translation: CATRRRVDTEAFF.

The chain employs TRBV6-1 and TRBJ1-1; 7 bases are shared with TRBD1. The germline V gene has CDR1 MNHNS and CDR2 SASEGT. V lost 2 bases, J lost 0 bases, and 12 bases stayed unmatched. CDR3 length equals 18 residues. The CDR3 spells CASSEHRDRVVLNTEAFF. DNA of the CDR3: TGTGCCAGCAGTGAACACCGAGACAGGGTTGTCCTGAACACTGAAGCTTTCTTT.

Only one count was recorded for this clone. As DNA, the CDR3 is TGCGCCAGCAGCTTGGGACTAGCGGTAACCTACGAGCAGTACTTC. Protein sequence: CASSLGLAVTYEQYF. The V and J genes are TRBV5-1 and TRBJ2-7; 9 bases map to TRBD2. Unmatched junction bases numbered 3, after V lost 0 bases and J lost 2 bases. There are 15 residues in the CDR3. Germline V gene data show CDR1 as SGHRS and CDR2 as YFSETQ.

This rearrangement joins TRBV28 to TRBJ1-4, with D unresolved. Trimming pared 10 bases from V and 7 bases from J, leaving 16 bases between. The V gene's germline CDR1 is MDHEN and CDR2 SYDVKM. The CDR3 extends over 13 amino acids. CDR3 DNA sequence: TGTGCCACCCTCACAAATTTTGGTGAAAAACTGTTTTTT. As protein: CATLTNFGEKLFF.

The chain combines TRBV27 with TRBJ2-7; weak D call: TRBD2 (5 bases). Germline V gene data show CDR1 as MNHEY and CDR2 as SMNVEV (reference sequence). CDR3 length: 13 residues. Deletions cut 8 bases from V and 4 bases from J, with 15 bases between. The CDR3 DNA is TGTGCCAGCGGTTACGGGGTGGGGTACGAGCAGTACTTC. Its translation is CASGYGVGYEQYF.

The CDR3: CASRRGLNSPLHF. In DNA form, the CDR3 reads TGTGCCAGCAGAAGGGGCCTAAATTCACCCCTCCACTTT. The chain links TRBV7-2 to TRBJ1-6, with a tentative D call TRBD1 (5 bases). Germline V lookup: CDR1 SGHTA, CDR2 FQGNSA. The CDR3 consists of 13 residues. The V end was cut by 6 bases, the J end by 7 bases, with 10 bases between.

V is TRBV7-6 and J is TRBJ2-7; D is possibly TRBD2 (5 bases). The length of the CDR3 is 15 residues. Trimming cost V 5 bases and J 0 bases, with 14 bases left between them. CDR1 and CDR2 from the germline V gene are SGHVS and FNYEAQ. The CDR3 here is CASSPGEGTSYEQYF. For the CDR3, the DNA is TGTGCCAGCAGCCCCGGGGAAGGTACCTCCTACGAGCAGTACTTC.

The CDR3 nucleotides are TGCGCCAGCAGCTTGGCACGGCGGGAGGCGGGCACAGATACGCAGTATTTT. Translated, it gives CASSLARREAGTDTQYF. V usage is TRBV5-1 and J usage is TRBJ2-3, with 8 positions matching TRBD2. Trimming at V came to 0 bases and at J to 1 base, leaving 7 bases not matched to a gene. The CDR3 totals 17 residues. Germline CDR1 is SGHRS and CDR2 is YFSETQ.

The CDR3 region is CASSPGGSPGYSPLHF. The CDR3 DNA reads TGTGCCAGCAGCCCCGGGGGTAGTCCGGGGTATTCACCCCTCCACTTT. This sequence joins TRBV7-3 and TRBJ1-6, with TRBD1 as a possible D gene (5 bases). Germline CDR1 is SGHTA and CDR2 is FQGTGA. This CDR3 contains 16 residues. V dropped 5 bases and J dropped 8 bases, with 19 bases sitting between them.

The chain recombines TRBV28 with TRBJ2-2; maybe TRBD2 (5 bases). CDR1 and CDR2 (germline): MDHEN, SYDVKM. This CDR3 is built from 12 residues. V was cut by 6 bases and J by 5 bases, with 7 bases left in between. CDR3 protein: CASSSGTGELFF. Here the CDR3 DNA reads TGTGCCAGCAGCTCGGGGACCGGGGAGCTGTTTTTT.

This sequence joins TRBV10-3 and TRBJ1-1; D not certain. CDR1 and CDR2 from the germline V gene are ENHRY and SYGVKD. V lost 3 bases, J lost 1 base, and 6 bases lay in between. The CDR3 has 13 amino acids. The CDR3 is CAISEQPNTEAFF. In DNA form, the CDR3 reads TGTGCCATCAGTGAACAGCCGAACACTGAAGCTTTCTTT.

CDR3 amino acids: CASSVGQGGNEQYF. The CDR3 DNA is TGTGCCAGCAGCGTGGGGCAGGGGGGTAACGAGCAGTACTTC. The chain links TRBV9 to TRBJ2-7; D perhaps matches TRBD1 (7 bases). Trimming took off 2 bases at V and 5 bases at J, with 14 bases between the two ends. CDR3 length equals 14 residues. Per the germline V gene, CDR1 is SGDLS and CDR2 is YYNGEE.

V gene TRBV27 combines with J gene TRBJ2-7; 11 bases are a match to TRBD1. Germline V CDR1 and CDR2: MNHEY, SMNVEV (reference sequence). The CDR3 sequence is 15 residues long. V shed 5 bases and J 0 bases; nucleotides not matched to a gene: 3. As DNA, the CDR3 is TGTGCCAGCAGTCTAGGGACAGGGGGCTCCTACGAGCAGTACTTC. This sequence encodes CASSLGTGGSYEQYF.

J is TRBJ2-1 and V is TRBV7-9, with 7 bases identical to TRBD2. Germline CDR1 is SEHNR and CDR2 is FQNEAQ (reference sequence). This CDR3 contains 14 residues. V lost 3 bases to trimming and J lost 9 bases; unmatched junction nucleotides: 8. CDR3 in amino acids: CASSFSGGRGEQFF. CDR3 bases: TGTGCCAGCAGCTTTTCGGGCGGGAGAGGTGAGCAGTTCTTC.

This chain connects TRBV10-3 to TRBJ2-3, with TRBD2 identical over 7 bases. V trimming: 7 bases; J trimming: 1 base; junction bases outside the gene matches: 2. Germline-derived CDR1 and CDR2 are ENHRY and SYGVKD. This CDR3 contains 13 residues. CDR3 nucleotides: TGTGCCATCAATCGGGAGGGCACAGATACGCAGTATTTT. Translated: CAINREGTDTQYF.

DNA for the CDR3: TGTGCCAGCAGCTTAGAGGCTAGCGGGGGACTCACAGATACGCAGTATTTT. It encodes CASSLEASGGLTDTQYF. The chain recombines TRBV11-2 with TRBJ2-3; 10 bases are shared with TRBD2. This CDR3 region has 17 residues. The V gene's germline CDR1 is SGHAT and CDR2 FQNNGV. V lost 0 bases, J lost 2 bases, and 5 bases stayed unmatched.

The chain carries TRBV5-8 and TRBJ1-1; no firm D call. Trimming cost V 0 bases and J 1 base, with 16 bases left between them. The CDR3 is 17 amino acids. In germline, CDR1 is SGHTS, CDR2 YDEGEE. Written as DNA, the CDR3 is TGTGCCAGCAGCTTGGAGCGCGGAAGCGCCGCGAACACTGAAGCTTTCTTT. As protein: CASSLERGSAANTEAFF.